Presented here are 9 T cell receptor beta chains from one specimen sequenced in a study of spatial heterogeneity in lung cancer. Time point given: sample taken at primary tumor resection. TCRdb called the 5' RACE reads again in MiXCR, with one record for every CDR3 protein. The data show tens of thousands of distinct CDR3 sequences, approximately 12% seen once. Sequenced here: PBMCs, sampled at surgery. These receptors all stem from a male donor with early-stage non-small cell lung cancer.

This clonotype was counted ten times or more. The rearrangement links TRBV7-2 to TRBJ1-2, with 7 bases matching TRBD1. In germline, CDR1 is SGHTA, CDR2 FQGNSA. V shed 1 base, J shed 4 bases, and the junction held 3 bases outside the gene matches. CDR3 length: 14 residues. In DNA form, the CDR3 reads TGTGCCAGCAGCTTAGGAGGGACAGTCTATGGCTACACCTTC. Amino acids: CASSLGGTVYGYTF.

J is TRBJ2-3 and V is TRBV19; D gene uncertain. The CDR3 loop spans 17 amino acids. V was cut by 0 bases and J by 1 base, with 14 bases left in between. Germline V gene sequence: CDR1 LNHDA, CDR2 SQIVND (reference sequence). The CDR3 here is CASSIEGPRMRTDTQYF. DNA of the CDR3: TGTGCCAGTAGTATAGAAGGTCCGAGGATGCGCACAGATACGCAGTATTTT.

The DNA of the CDR3 is TGTGCCAGCAGTATAGACAGGTTCAGCTCCTACGAGCAGTACTTC. Encoded protein: CASSIDRFSSYEQYF. The chain links TRBV27 to TRBJ2-7; possible D gene TRBD1, 6 bases. This CDR3 has 15 residues. Germline V gene lookup returns CDR1 MNHEY and CDR2 SMNVEV (reference sequence). The V end lost 5 bases, the J end lost 0 bases, and 14 bases lay between the germline ends.

In this sample, this clonotype turned up a few times. The chain joins TRBV6-6 to TRBJ1-6; D is possibly TRBD1 (5 bases). Germline V gene sequence: CDR1 MNHNY, CDR2 SVGAGI (reference sequence). This CDR3 spans 15 amino acids. V lost 7 bases and J lost 9, with 19 bases in between. The CDR3 coding sequence is TGTGCCAGCATGGTTAGGGGAATCGGTGGTTCACCCCTCCACTTT. As protein: CASMVRGIGGSPLHF.

This clonotype came up a few times. The chain links TRBV18 to TRBJ2-7, with 11 bases aligning to TRBD2. The CDR3 extends over 18 amino acids. From germline, CDR1 is KGHSH and CDR2 LQKENI. With V trimmed by 3 bases and J by 3 bases, 13 bases remained unmatched. In DNA form, the CDR3 reads TGTGCCAGCTCACCGGGACTAGCGGCTCCTAAACGTCACTACGAGCAGTACTTC. Amino acid sequence: CASSPGLAAPKRHYEQYF.

This clonotype has only a few counts. This rearrangement joins TRBV7-9 to TRBJ1-2, with TRBD1 as a possible D gene (6 bases). The germline CDR1 and CDR2 sequences are SEHNR and FQNEAQ (reference sequence). CDR3 length: 13 residues. Trimming removed 4 bases from V and 4 bases from J, with 10 bases in between. The CDR3 sequence is CASSSDSSYGYTF. The CDR3 nucleotides are TGTGCCAGCAGCTCGGACAGCTCCTATGGCTACACCTTC. The whole variable domain, remainder taken from reference TRBV7-9 and TRBJ1-2, is DTGVSQNPRHKITKRGQNVTFRCDPISEHNRLYWYRQTLGQGPEFLTYFQNEAQLEKSRLLSDRFSAERPKGSFSTLEIQRTEQGDSAMYLCASSSDSSYGYTFGSGTRLTVV.

In its sample, this clonotype was seen many times. J is TRBJ2-7 and V is TRBV29-1, with 8 bases that match TRBD1. Germline V gives CDR1 SQVTM, CDR2 ANQGSEA. The CDR3 contains 13 residues. V shed 6 bases and J 2 bases; nucleotides not matched to a gene: 6. CDR3 sequence (DNA): TGCAGCGTCCGACAGGGGCTCCCCTACGAGCAGTACTTC. Translated, it gives CSVRQGLPYEQYF.

The J gene is TRBJ1-1, the V gene TRBV7-2; the D gene is possibly TRBD1 (5 bases). Trimming shortened V by 6 bases and J by 11 bases, and 22 bases separated the two germline ends. The germline gives CDR1 SGHTA, CDR2 FQGNSA. The CDR3 extends over 14 amino acids. DNA of the CDR3: TGTGCCAGCAGAGGGAGTCTTACAGGAGGTGGGGCTTTCTTT. It translates to CASRGSLTGGGAFF.

This clonotype has a handful of counts. The chain combines TRBV12-3 or TRBV12-4 with TRBJ1-4; 7 bases agree with TRBD1. The CDR3 has 15 residues. Germline trimming cut 4 bases from V and 1 base from J; bases unmatched to any gene: 3. CDR3 residues: CASSSSGGTNEKLFF. CDR3 nucleotide sequence: TGTGCCAGCAGTTCGTCAGGGGGAACTAATGAAAAACTGTTTTTT.